This TCR beta chain came from a study of blood T cell repertoires in COVID-19 (dated by TCRdb to 2019 to 2021). Notes on the research overall: Samples from collaborators originated in the United States, Italy and Spain and spanned both the acute and convalescent phases of COVID-19. The material from the prospective study consisted of cDNA or gDNA derived from T cells, B-cell-depleted T cells, or PBMCs. Subjects who had been exposed to COVID-19, were actively infected with it, or had recovered from it provided the deeply sampled blood TCRbeta repertoires that made up the dataset. The repertoires were made available in a free public database intended to serve as a resource for research on the immune response to SARS-CoV-2. The samples were drawn from the first 160 participants of the ongoing ImmuneRACE study and from some 1,300 subjects provided by 6 global collaborators. A de-identified subject ID, COVID-19 status, age in years and sex were almost always included in the sample metadata. Where available, HLA class I and class II types were taken from metadata supplied by the sample provider and were not determined by assay-based typing. Results and caveats for the whole study, not just this receptor: The quantity of clinical and demographic metadata differed by source and by participant and was supplied without curation.

The immunoSEQ Assay, a bias-controlled multiplex PCR, was used to amplify TCRbeta CDR3 regions from genomic DNA. Under the source paper's analysis protocol: The number of nucleated cells in each sample was estimated by amplification of reference gene primers within the assay. To quantify the absolute abundance of each unique TCRbeta CDR3 rearrangement, sequence reads were collapsed and filtered. For each sample, productive Simpson clonality was calculated by taking the square root of Simpson's diversity index across productive rearrangements. TCRdb provides this immuneACCESS table in a form limited to in-frame rearrangements. Some clones are lacking; in checked studies, under half of them reflect an unresolved V gene, and why the rest are absent is not known. V, J and clone size reflect that table, while D and trimming were determined from the DNA. Within this sample are 140,000 to 150,000 clones, with 75% to 90% of them counted one time only. About 40% of the sample belongs to the ten largest clones.

In regard to this clone: Its antigen has not been determined. No per-base quality is available; no much larger clone lies one base away.

Collaborating institutions collected whole blood in K2EDTA tubes following their own protocols. For TCRbeta analysis, collaborators shipped samples as frozen whole blood, isolated PBMCs, or DNA extracted from either of those sample types. The sequence was collected from a human donor in a cohort sampled during active COVID-19. Sequences were obtained from peripheral blood.

In nucleotides, the sequence is TGTGCCAGCGGAGCGGGAGCGTTCAATGGGCCAGGGGAGCTGTTTTTT. It codes for CASGAGAFNGPGELFF. The V and J segments used are TRBV7-9 and TRBJ2-2; 8 bases in the junction line up with TRBD2. The V end gives up 8 bases and the J end 8 bases, leaving 16 bases in the junction not matched to a gene. CDR1 and CDR2 were assigned from the germline V gene (reference sequence) as SEHNR and FQNEAQ. The CDR3 contains 16 residues, cysteine and phenylalanine counted. This entry keeps only the CDR3 DNA: 48 bases, framed from base 1.